This entry features one T cell receptor beta chain sequence. V shed 2 bases, J shed 5 bases, and the junction held 9 bases outside the gene matches. Germline CDR1 is MDHEN and CDR2 is SYDVKM. This CDR3 has 16 amino acids. Original processing methods: Using reference gene primer amplification, nucleated cell counts were estimated. Measured with immunoSEQ multiplex PCR; TCRdb has only the in-frame clones, and not every one. D and trimming come from the DNA, and the V and J calls and clone size come from that table. The profile shows roughly 67,000 clones, more than 75% of them singletons. This sample was included in a study of blood T cell repertoires in COVID-19. About the research overall: Sites across the United States, Italy and Spain contributed samples from acute and convalescent COVID-19. Sample material is recorded as cDNA or gDNA derived from T cells, B-cell-depleted T cells, or PBMCs.

The chain employs TRBV28 and TRBJ1-1; TRBD1 matches at 9 bases. Input material: peripheral blood. The TCR comes from a woman in her fifties or sixties with acute or convalescent COVID-19. CDR3 region: CASSLRPRQGGTEAFF. DNA of the CDR3: TGTGCCAGCAGTTTAAGGCCTCGACAGGGGGGTACTGAAGCTTTCTTT.